This T cell receptor (beta chain) was obtained from a study of shared clonotypes between healthy human individuals. Authors' processing steps: In the immunoSEQ data, sequences were junction-only and lacked quality scores, so filtering differed. The repertoire was sequenced with immunoSEQ multiplex PCR; TCRdb's copy has only in-frame clones and lacks some. That table is the source of V, J and clone size, and D and trimming were worked out from the DNA. Seen here are around 1.1 million clones, approximately 80% observed once, and the top ten hold roughly 0.61%. V lost 1 base to trimming and J lost 2 bases, with 9 bases between them. There are 14 residues in the CDR3. Germline loops: CDR1 SGHAT, CDR2 FQNNGV. As for this clone: The target antigen is unknown.

Notes on the study in general: Larger richness was generally estimated for naive than memory subsets. It was the non-shared clonotypes that had lower generation probabilities than clonotypes shared by all four donors.

The TCR comes from a man aged 18 to 30 in good health. Some clones in this sample may be carry-over from other donors' samples. This chain uses TRBV11-2 with TRBJ2-7; D ambiguous. The sequencing sample was made of memory CD4+ T cells from PBMCs. Subset meaning: CD45RA-negative fraction. CDR3 amino acids: CASSLAPGPYEQYF. CDR3 bases: TGTGCCAGCAGCTTAGCTCCAGGACCCTACGAGCAGTACTTC.